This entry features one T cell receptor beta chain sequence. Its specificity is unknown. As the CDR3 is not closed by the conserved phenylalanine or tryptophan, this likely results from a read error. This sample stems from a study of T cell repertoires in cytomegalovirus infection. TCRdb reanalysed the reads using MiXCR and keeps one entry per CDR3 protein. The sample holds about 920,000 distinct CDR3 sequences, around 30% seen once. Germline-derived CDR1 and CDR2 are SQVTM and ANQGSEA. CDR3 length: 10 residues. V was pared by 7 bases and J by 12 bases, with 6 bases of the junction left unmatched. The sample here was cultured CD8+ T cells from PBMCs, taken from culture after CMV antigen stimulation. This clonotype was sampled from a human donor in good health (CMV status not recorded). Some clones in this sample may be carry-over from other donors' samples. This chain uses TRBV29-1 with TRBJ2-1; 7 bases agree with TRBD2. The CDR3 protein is CSAPGGPQFS. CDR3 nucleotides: TGCAGCGCCCCGGGGGGACCGCAGTTCTCC.